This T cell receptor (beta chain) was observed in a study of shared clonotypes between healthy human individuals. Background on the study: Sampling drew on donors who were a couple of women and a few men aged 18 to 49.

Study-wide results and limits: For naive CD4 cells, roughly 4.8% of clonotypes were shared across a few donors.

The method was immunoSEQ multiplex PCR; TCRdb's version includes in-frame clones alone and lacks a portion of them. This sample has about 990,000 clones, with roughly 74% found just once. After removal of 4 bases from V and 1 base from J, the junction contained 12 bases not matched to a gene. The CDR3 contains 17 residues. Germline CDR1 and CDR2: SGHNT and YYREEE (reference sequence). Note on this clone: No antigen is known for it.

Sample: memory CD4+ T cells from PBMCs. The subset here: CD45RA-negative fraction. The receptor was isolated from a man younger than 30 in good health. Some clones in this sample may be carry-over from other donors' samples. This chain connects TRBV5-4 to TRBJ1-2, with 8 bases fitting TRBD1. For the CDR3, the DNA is TGTGCCAGCAGCAACGGACAGGGAAGGGCGGGTAACTATGGCTACACCTTC. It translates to CASSNGQGRAGNYGYTF.